This T cell receptor (beta chain) was found in a study of shared clonotypes between healthy human individuals. TCRdb's copy holds only in-frame clones and misses some; the assay was immunoSEQ multiplex PCR. The data hold some 2 million clones, with just under 95% observed a single time. The CDR3 totals 18 residues. Looked up from germline, CDR1 is MNHEY and CDR2 is SMNVEV (reference sequence). J was trimmed by 0 bases and V by 6 bases; bases with no gene match: 14. It was CD45RO-negative cells, positively selected for CCR7, that made up naive CD8 cells, with terminally differentiated effector memory CD45RA+ cells excluded.

Sample: naive CD8+ T cells sorted from blood. The V call is TRBV27, the J call TRBJ2-1, with 7 nucleotides matching TRBD2. The source is a man aged 18-30 years in good health. The DNA for the CDR3 is TGTGCCAGCAGGCCGGGCCTAGCGGAAGTGAGCTCCTACAATGAGCAGTTCTTC. Translating gives CASRPGLAEVSSYNEQFF.